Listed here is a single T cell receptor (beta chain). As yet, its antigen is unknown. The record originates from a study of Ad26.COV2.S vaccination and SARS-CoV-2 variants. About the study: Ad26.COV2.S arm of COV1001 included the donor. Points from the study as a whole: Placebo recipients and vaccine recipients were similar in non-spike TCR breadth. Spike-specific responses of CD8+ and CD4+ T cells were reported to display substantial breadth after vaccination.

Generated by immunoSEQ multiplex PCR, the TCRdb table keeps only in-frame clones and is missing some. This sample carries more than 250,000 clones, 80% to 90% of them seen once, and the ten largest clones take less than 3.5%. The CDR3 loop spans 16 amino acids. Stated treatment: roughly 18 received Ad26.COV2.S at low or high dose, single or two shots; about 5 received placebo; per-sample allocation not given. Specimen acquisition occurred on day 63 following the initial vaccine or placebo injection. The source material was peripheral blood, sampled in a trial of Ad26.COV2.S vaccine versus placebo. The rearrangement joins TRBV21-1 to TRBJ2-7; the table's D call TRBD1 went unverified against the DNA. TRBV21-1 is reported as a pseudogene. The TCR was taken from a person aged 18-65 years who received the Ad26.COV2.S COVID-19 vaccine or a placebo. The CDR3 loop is CASSCLIRVGDYEQYF. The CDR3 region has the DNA TGTGCCAGCAGCTGTTTAATCAGGGTTGGAGACTACGAGCAGTACTTC.